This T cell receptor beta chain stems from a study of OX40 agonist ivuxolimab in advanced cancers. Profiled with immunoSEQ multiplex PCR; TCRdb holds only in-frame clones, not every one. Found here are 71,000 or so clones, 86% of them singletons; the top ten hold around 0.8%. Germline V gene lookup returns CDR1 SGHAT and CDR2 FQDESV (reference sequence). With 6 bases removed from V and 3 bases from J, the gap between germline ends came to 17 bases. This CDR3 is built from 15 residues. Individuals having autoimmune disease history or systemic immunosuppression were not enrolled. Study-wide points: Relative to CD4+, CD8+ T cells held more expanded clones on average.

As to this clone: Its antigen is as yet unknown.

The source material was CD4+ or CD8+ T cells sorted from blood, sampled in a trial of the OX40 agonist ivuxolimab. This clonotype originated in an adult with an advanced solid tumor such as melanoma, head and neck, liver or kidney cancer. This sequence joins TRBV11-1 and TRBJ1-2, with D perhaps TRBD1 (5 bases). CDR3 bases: TGTGCCAGCAGTAAGGGGCAGCCAGACTACTATGGCTACACCTTC. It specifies CASSKGQPDYYGYTF.